The T cell receptor beta chain under discussion was sequenced for a study of PD-1 blockade in classical Hodgkin lymphoma. Turning to the study itself: With a 2-week interval, patients received intravenous nivolumab at 3 mg/kg.

Each patient relapsed following autologous stem cell transplantation, and prior brentuximab vedotin exposure differed. Remarks on this clone: The antigen remains undetermined.

CDR3 length: 13 amino acids. Looked up from germline, CDR1 is SQVTM and CDR2 is ANQGSEA. V lost 4 bases to trimming and J lost 6 bases; unmatched junction nucleotides: 4. General observations from the study: The diversity seen at baseline in complete responders resembled that of newly diagnosed patients. The study reported lower baseline TCR diversity in newly diagnosed patients than in healthy donors.

Repertoires were generated with immunoSEQ multiplex PCR, while TCRdb's copy carries only in-frame clones and drops some. The table records 50,000 to 65,000 clones, less than 95% of them present only once. The TCR originated in a human donor with classical Hodgkin lymphoma. The material sequenced was peripheral blood mononuclear cells (PBMCs), taken before the second cycle of nivolumab. This chain links TRBV29-1 with TRBJ2-1, with 9 nucleotides matching TRBD2. The DNA of the CDR3 is TGCAGCGTTGCTAGCGGGATACTCAATGAGCAGTTCTTC. It encodes CSVASGILNEQFF.